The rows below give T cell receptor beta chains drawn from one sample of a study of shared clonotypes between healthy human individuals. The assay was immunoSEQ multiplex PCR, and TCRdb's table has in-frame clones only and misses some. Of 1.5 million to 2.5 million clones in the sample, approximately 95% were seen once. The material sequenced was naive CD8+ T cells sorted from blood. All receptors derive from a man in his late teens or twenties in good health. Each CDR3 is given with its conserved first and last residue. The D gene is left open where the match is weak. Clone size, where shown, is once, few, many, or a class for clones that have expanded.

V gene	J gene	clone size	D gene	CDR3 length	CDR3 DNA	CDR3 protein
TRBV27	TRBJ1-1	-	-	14	TGTGCCAGCAGTTTATCGAGGCGGGGCACTGAAGCTTTCTTT	CASSLSRRGTEAFF
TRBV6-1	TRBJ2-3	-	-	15	TGTGCCAGCAGTGAACCAGGGACCCACAGAGATACGCAGTATTTT	CASSEPGTHRDTQYF
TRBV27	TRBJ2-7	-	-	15	TGTGCCAGCAGTTGGGGGCAGGGGAGGTCCTACGAGCAGTACTTC	CASSWGQGRSYEQYF
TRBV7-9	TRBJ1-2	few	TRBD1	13	TGTGCCAGCAACGACAGGGGATCCTATGGCTACACCTTC	CASNDRGSYGYTF
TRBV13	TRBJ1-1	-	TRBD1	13	TGTGCCAGCAGAACAGGGGAAAACACTGAAGCTTTCTTT	CASRTGENTEAFF
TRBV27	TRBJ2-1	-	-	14	TGTGCCAGCAGTTTACAGGGCCGGACCAATGAGCAGTTCTTC	CASSLQGRTNEQFF
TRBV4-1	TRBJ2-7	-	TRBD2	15	TGCGCCAGCAGCCAAGATTTGCGGGGGGGCTACGAGCAGTACTTC	CASSQDLRGGYEQYF
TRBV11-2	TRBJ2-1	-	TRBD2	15	TGTGCCAGCACTATGACTAGCGGGGGTTACAATGAGCAGTTCTTC	CASTMTSGGYNEQFF
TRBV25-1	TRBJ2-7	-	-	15	TGTGCCAGCAGTGATTGGGAGCGTGGGCCCTACGAGCAGTACTTC	CASSDWERGPYEQYF
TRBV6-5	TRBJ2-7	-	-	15	TGTGCCAGCAGTTACCTGAGGGGTCAGCCTCTCGAGCAGTACTTC	CASSYLRGQPLEQYF
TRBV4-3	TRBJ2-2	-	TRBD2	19	TGCGCCAGCAGCCAAGATTATCTAGCGGGAGAAGGAAGCACCGGGGAGCTGTTTTTT	CASSQDYLAGEGSTGELFF
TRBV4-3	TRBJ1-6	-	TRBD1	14	TGCGCCAGCAGCCGCGTGGGACAGACCTCACCCCTCCACTTT	CASSRVGQTSPLHF
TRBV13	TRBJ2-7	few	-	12	TGTGCCAGCAGCTCGGACTACTACGAGCAGTACTTC	CASSSDYYEQYF
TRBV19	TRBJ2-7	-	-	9	TGTGCCAGAAATGGCGAGCAGTACTTC	CARNGEQYF
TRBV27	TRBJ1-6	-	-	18	TGTGCCAGCAGTTTACAGACAGCCGCAGTACTTAATAATTCACCCCTCCACTTT	CASSLQTAAVLNNSPLHF
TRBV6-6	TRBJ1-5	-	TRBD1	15	TGTGCCAGCTATGACGGGGACAGGCCGAATCAGCCCCAGCATTTT	CASYDGDRPNQPQHF
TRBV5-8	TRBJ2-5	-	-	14	TGTGCCAGCAGCTTGGCGGACTTGGGGGAGACCCAGTACTTC	CASSLADLGETQYF
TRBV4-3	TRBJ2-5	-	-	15	TGCGCCAGCAGCCAAGATTCCGGGGTCCCAGAGACCCAGTACTTC	CASSQDSGVPETQYF
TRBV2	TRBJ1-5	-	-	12	TGTGCCAGCAGTGAAGGGGATCAGCCCCAGCATTTT	CASSEGDQPQHF
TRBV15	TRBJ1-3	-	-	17	TGTGCCACCAGCAGTGTGGCCGGGCCCATGGAGGGAAACACCATATATTTT	CATSSVAGPMEGNTIYF
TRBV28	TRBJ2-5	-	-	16	TGTGCCAGCAGCCCTCTCCGGGGTTCCCAGTGGGAGACCCAGTACTTC	CASSPLRGSQWETQYF
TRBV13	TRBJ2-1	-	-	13	TGTGCCAGCCAGGTCGGACCGTACAATGAGCAGTTCTTC	CASQVGPYNEQFF
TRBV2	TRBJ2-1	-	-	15	TGTGCCAGCAGTGAAGCGCTTCACCCGGCGGGCGAGCAGTTCTTC	CASSEALHPAGEQFF
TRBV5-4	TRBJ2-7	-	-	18	TGTGCCAGCAGGTTCGTGGGGGGTATGGGCCCCAGCTCCTACGAGCAGTACTTC	CASRFVGGMGPSSYEQYF
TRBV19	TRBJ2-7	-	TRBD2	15	TGTGCCAGTAGTATGGGTAGCGGGAGCTCCTACGAGCAGTACTTC	CASSMGSGSSYEQYF
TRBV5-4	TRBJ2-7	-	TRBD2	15	TGTGCCAGCAGCTTGTTGGGACTAGCATCCTACGAGCAGTACTTC	CASSLLGLASYEQYF
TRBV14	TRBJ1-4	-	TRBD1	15	TGTGCCAGCAGCCAAGAACAGGGGACTAATGAAAAACTGTTTTTT	CASSQEQGTNEKLFF
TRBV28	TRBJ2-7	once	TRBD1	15	TGTGCCAGCAACTACCCCGGGACAGGGTACGACGAGCAGTACTTC	CASNYPGTGYDEQYF
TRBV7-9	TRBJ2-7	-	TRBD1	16	TGTGCCAGCAGCTCTCTGGGACAGGGGCCAGCCTACGAGCAGTACTTC	CASSSLGQGPAYEQYF
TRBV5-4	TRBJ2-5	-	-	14	TGTGCCAGCAGCCATGGGACGGAACAAGAGACCCAGTACTTC	CASSHGTEQETQYF
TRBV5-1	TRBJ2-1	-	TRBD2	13	TGCGCCAGCAGCCTGGGACTAGTCAATGAGCAGTTCTTC	CASSLGLVNEQFF
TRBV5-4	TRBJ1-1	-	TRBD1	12	TGTGCCACTGGACAGGGGGCAACTGAAGCTTTCTTT	CATGQGATEAFF
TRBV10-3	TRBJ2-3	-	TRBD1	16	TGTGCCATCAGTGAGCTGGGACAGAAGGCCACAGATACGCAGTATTTT	CAISELGQKATDTQYF
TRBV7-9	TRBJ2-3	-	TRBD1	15	TGTGCCAGCAGCGCCGGGACAGGGGTTACAGATACGCAGTATTTT	CASSAGTGVTDTQYF
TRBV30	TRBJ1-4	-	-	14	TGTGCCTGGAGTGTGGAAGGAACTAATGAAAAACTGTTTTTT	CAWSVEGTNEKLFF